Below, 17 T cell receptor beta chains from the same sample are listed, as sequenced in a study of blood T cell repertoires in COVID-19. Here immunoSEQ multiplex PCR was the method, and the copy in TCRdb shows in-frame clones only, minus some. The sample has 130,000 to 150,000 clones; just under 85% are singletons. Sequenced sample: peripheral blood. The receptors originated from a woman in her thirties or forties with active or convalescent COVID-19.

This clone was seen once. The rearrangement joins TRBV28 to TRBJ2-1, with 10 bases aligning to TRBD2. There are 14 residues in the CDR3. J lost 8 bases, V lost 5 bases, and 6 bases had no gene match. The germline gives CDR1 MDHEN, CDR2 SYDVKM. CDR3 in amino acids: CASSERGGIDEQFF. CDR3 nucleotides: TGTGCCAGCAGTGAGCGGGGGGGCATCGATGAGCAGTTCTTC.

This clone was observed a handful of times. The J gene is TRBJ1-2, the V gene TRBV4-1; weak D call: TRBD1 (6 bases). This CDR3 region has 14 residues. The germline V and J ends were trimmed by 4 bases and 4 bases, with 13 bases remaining between them. The germline gives CDR1 MGHRA, CDR2 YSYEKL. In DNA form, the CDR3 reads TGCGCCAGCAGCCCAGACCAGGGGTCCTATGGCTACACCTTC. Translating gives CASSPDQGSYGYTF.

This chain joins TRBV7-2 and TRBJ2-2, with D perhaps matching TRBD2 (5 bases). The CDR3 covers 15 residues. The V and J ends lost 5 bases and 4 bases respectively, with 14 bases between them. CDR1 is SGHTA and CDR2 is FQGNSA in the germline V gene. The CDR3 region is CASSPDLVGTGELFF. The CDR3 DNA reads TGTGCCAGCAGCCCGGACTTGGTAGGCACCGGGGAGCTGTTTTTT.

This clone came up a few times. The chain is built from TRBV4-3 and TRBJ1-3; 8 bases line up with TRBD1. CDR3 length: 15 amino acids. J was trimmed by 8 bases and V by 5 bases; bases with no gene match: 11. CDR1 is LGHNA, CDR2 YSLEER, per germline. CDR3 sequence (DNA): TGCGCCAGCAGCTTCATCACGGACAGGGCGGACACCATATATTTT. Translation gives CASSFITDRADTIYF.

The V gene is TRBV27, the J gene TRBJ2-2; tentative D call: TRBD1 (6 bases). Deletions cut 5 bases from V and 6 bases from J, with 16 bases between. CDR3 size: 15 residues. Germline-derived CDR1 and CDR2 are MNHEY and SMNVEV (reference sequence). CDR3 region: CASSPPGTWSGELFF. In DNA, the CDR3 is TGTGCCAGCAGTCCCCCAGGGACATGGTCCGGGGAGCTGTTTTTT.

This clone appeared once. This rearrangement joins TRBV6-1 to TRBJ2-1; 7 bases fit TRBD2. This CDR3 spans 13 amino acids. Germline CDR1 is MNHNS and CDR2 is SASEGT. V lost 2 bases and J lost 7; bases outside the gene matches: 2. CDR3 sequence: CASSELAGNEQFF. As DNA, the CDR3 is TGTGCCAGCAGTGAATTAGCGGGTAATGAGCAGTTCTTC.

V and J are TRBV10-3 and TRBJ1-4; 8 bases line up with TRBD1. The CDR3 is made up of 14 amino acids. V lost 4 bases, J lost 7 bases, and 5 bases stayed unmatched. Germline loops: CDR1 ENHRY, CDR2 SYGVKD. CDR3 bases: TGTGCCATCAGTGCAGGGGGCCGGGGTGAAAAACTGTTTTTT. Translation gives CAISAGGRGEKLFF.

The CDR3 DNA is TGTGCCAGAAGCTTGCACAGGGCCTATGGCTACACCTTC. Translating gives CARSLHRAYGYTF. V is TRBV5-3 and J is TRBJ1-2, with D possibly TRBD1 on 6 matching bases. TRBV5-3 is classed as an ORF, of uncertain function. Trimming removed 1 base at V and 4 bases at J, with 8 bases between. The CDR3 length is 13 residues.

This clone showed up just once. The chain links TRBV9 to TRBJ2-2; D not resolved. From germline, CDR1 is SGDLS and CDR2 YYNGEE. This CDR3 contains 14 residues. V shed 0 bases and J shed 4 bases, with 7 bases lying between them. The CDR3 protein is CASSVAVGTGELFF. CDR3 bases: TGTGCCAGCAGCGTAGCTGTCGGCACCGGGGAGCTGTTTTTT. Drawing the rest from reference TRBV9 and TRBJ2-2, the complete variable domain is DSGVTQTPKHLITATGQRVTLRCSPRSGDLSVYWYQQSLDQGLQFLIQYYNGEERAKGNILERFSAQQFPDLHSELNLSSLELGDSALYFCASSVAVGTGELFFGEGSRLTVL.

Worth noting for this clone: This sample also contains other DNA sequences that code for the same CDR3. The chain recombines TRBV28 with TRBJ2-2, with D hard to call. CDR1 MDHEN and CDR2 SYDVKM come from the germline V gene. This CDR3 spans 12 amino acids. The V end was cut by 6 bases, the J end by 2 bases, with 4 bases between. The CDR3 loop is CASRRNTGELFF. CDR3 nucleotides: TGTGCCAGCAGGCGTAACACCGGGGAGCTGTTTTTT.

This clone has just a few counts. The rearrangement uses TRBV2 and TRBJ1-4; 10 bases are a match to TRBD1. V was clipped by 5 bases and J by 7 bases; unmatched bases: 4. Germline-derived CDR1 and CDR2 are SNHLY and FYNNEI. The CDR3 is 14 residues long. The CDR3 is CASSQDRGVEKLFF. The CDR3 nucleotides are TGTGCCAGCAGTCAGGACAGGGGGGTTGAAAAACTGTTTTTT.

V gene TRBV7-9 combines with J gene TRBJ1-5; D ambiguous. V lost 3 bases to trimming and J lost 3 bases, with 6 bases between them. The CDR3 has 13 amino acids. Germline CDR1 and CDR2: SEHNR and FQNEAQ (reference sequence). The CDR3 loop reads CASSFQVNQPQHF. Written as DNA, the CDR3 is TGTGCCAGCAGCTTCCAGGTCAATCAGCCCCAGCATTTT.

J is TRBJ2-7 and V is TRBV9; 7 bases agree with TRBD1. Trimming at V came to 4 bases and at J to 3 bases, leaving 4 bases not matched to a gene. The CDR3 extends over 13 amino acids. Germline V lookup: CDR1 SGDLS, CDR2 YYNGEE. CDR3 amino acids: CASSRAGGYEQYF. The CDR3 region has the DNA TGTGCCAGCAGCCGCGCAGGGGGCTACGAGCAGTACTTC.

This chain connects TRBV25-1 to TRBJ1-1, with D unclear. Trimming pared 7 bases from V and 7 bases from J, leaving 13 bases between. The germline V gene encodes CDR1 MGHDK and CDR2 SYGVNS. The CDR3 length is 12 residues. The CDR3 sequence: CASTRGVGEAFF. As DNA, the CDR3 is TGTGCCAGCACCCGCGGGGTCGGTGAAGCTTTCTTT.

The J gene is TRBJ1-6, the V gene TRBV27; the match to TRBD1 covers 10 bases. The ends lost 6 bases at V and 7 bases at J; junction bases unmatched: 12. In germline, CDR1 is MNHEY, CDR2 SMNVEV (reference sequence). CDR3 length equals 17 residues. The CDR3 protein is CASRGDRGLTLNSPLHF. CDR3 nucleotide sequence: TGTGCCAGCAGGGGGGACAGGGGCCTCACCCTAAATTCACCCCTCCACTTT.

V is TRBV7-2 and J is TRBJ1-1, with 9 bases aligning to TRBD1. The CDR3 is 15 residues long. Trimming cost V 1 base and J 1 base; bases outside gene matches: 1. CDR1 is SGHTA, CDR2 FQGNSA, per germline. DNA of the CDR3: TGTGCCAGCAGCTTAGGGGGACAGGGGAACACTGAAGCTTTCTTT. This encodes CASSLGGQGNTEAFF.

This rearrangement joins TRBV11-2 to TRBJ2-3, with 10 bases identical to TRBD1. The CDR3 runs to 16 residues. V dropped 6 bases and J dropped 7; count of bases not matched to a gene: 13. Germline V gene data show CDR1 as SGHAT and CDR2 as FQNNGV. In DNA form, the CDR3 reads TGTGCCAGCAGGTCCGGACAGGGGGTGTATCGGAATACGCAGTATTTT. As protein: CASRSGQGVYRNTQYF.